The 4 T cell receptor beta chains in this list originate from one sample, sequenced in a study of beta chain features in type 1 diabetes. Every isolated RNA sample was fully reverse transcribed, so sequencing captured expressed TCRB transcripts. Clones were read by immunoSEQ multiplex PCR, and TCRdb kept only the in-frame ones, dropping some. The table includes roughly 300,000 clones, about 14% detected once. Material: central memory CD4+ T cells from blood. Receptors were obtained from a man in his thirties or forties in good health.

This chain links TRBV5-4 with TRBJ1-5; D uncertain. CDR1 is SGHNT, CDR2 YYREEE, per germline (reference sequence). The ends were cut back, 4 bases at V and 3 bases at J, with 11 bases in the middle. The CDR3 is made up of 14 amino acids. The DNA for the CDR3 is TGTGCCAGCAGCCAAGCGCAGAACAATCAGCCCCAGCATTTT. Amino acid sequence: CASSQAQNNQPQHF. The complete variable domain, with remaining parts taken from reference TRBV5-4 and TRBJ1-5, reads ETGVTQSPTHLIKTRGQQVTLRCSSQSGHNTVSWYQQALGQGPQFIFQYYREEENGRGNFPPRFSGLQFPNYSSELNVNALELDDSALYLCASSQAQNNQPQHFGDGTRLSIL.

This chain's CDR3 is CASSLRTSGISYNEQFF. Written as DNA, the CDR3 is TGTGCCAGCTCACTCCGGACTAGCGGGATCTCCTACAATGAGCAGTTCTTC. This chain uses TRBV18 with TRBJ2-1; 12 nucleotides match TRBD2. This CDR3 comprises 17 residues. V dropped 4 bases and J dropped 0; count of bases not matched to a gene: 4. Germline-derived CDR1 and CDR2 are KGHSH and LQKENI.

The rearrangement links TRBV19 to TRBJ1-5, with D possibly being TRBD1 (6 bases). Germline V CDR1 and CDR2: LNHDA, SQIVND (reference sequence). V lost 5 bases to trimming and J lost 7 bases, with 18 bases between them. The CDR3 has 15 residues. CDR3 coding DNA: TGTGCCAGTAGTCCATCACCGGACAGCCAGCAGCCCCAGCATTTT. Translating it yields CASSPSPDSQQPQHF.

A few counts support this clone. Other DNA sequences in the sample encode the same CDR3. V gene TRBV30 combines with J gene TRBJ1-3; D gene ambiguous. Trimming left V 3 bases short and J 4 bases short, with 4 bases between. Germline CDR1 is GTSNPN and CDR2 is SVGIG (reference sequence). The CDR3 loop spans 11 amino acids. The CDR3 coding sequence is TGTGCCTGGAGAGGAGGAAACACCATATATTTT. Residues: CAWRGGNTIYF.